A single sample is the source of the 14 T cell receptor beta chains below, sequenced in a study of identical twins. One entry per CDR3 protein results from TCRdb running MiXCR on the 5' RACE reads. The table records roughly 750,000 distinct CDR3 sequences, over 20% of them present only once. In addition, the sample was reused for a study of T cells expressing NK-cell markers.

Sequencing used PBMCs. These receptor sequences come from a woman aged 18-29 years in good health.

The genes are TRBV29-1 and TRBJ2-2; no reliable D call. With 7 bases removed from V and 4 bases from J, the gap between germline ends came to 10 bases. The CDR3 is made up of 12 amino acids. Germline V CDR1 and CDR2: SQVTM, ANQGSEA. CDR3 DNA: TGCAGCGCAACCGACTTCACCGGGGAGCTGTTTTTT. It specifies CSATDFTGELFF.

This rearrangement joins TRBV5-1 to TRBJ2-7; D possibly matches TRBD1 or TRBD2 (5 bases each). Trimming took 5 bases from V and 7 from J, leaving 16 bases between them. Germline-derived CDR1 and CDR2 are SGHRS and YFSETQ. The CDR3 extends over 13 amino acids. The CDR3 spells CASSLLHGAEQYF. In DNA form, the CDR3 reads TGCGCCAGCAGTTTGCTTCACGGGGCGGAGCAGTACTTC.

The J gene is TRBJ2-1, the V gene TRBV20-1; unclear D gene. V dropped 5 bases and J dropped 8 bases, with 13 bases sitting between them. The CDR3 is 12 amino acids. CDR1 DFQATT and CDR2 SNEGSKA come from the germline V gene (reference sequence). For the CDR3, the DNA is TGCAGTGCTGCCCGAGGATTTGATGAGCAGTTCTTC. This encodes CSAARGFDEQFF.

In this sample, this clonotype turned up many times. V and J are TRBV10-3 and TRBJ1-3, with D possibly TRBD1 on 5 matching bases. V lost 8 bases and J lost 2, with 13 bases in between. The CDR3 is 14 residues long. Germline V gene lookup returns CDR1 ENHRY and CDR2 SYGVKD. The CDR3 reads CAIGQGKAGNTIYF. DNA for the CDR3: TGTGCCATCGGGCAGGGAAAAGCTGGAAACACCATATATTTT.

This chain links TRBV25-1 with TRBJ2-7, with TRBD1 identical over 12 bases. CDR3 length: 15 residues. Germline V gives CDR1 MGHDK, CDR2 SYGVNS. Trimming took 3 bases from V and 5 from J; bases not matched to a gene: 5. In DNA, the CDR3 is TGTGCCAGCAGTGATACCGGGACAGGGGGCGACGAGCAGTACTTC. Translated, it gives CASSDTGTGGDEQYF.

The J gene is TRBJ1-4, the V gene TRBV10-2; perhaps TRBD1 as D (5 bases). V dropped 7 bases and J dropped 5 bases, with 14 bases sitting between them. CDR3 size: 14 residues. In germline, CDR1 is WSHSY, CDR2 SAAADI. CDR3 nucleotide sequence: TGCGCCAGCAACGACCGCGGGGGGAATGAAAAACTGTTTTTT. Its protein is CASNDRGGNEKLFF.

The table lists this clonotype with a few counts. The rearrangement links TRBV25-1 to TRBJ2-5, with D perhaps given as TRBD1 or TRBD2 (6 bases each). This CDR3 comprises 13 residues. V was cut by 8 bases and J by 3 bases, with 13 bases left in between. The V gene's germline CDR1 is MGHDK and CDR2 SYGVNS. The CDR3 coding sequence is TGTGCCAGCCCCTACAGGGAGGAAGAGACCCAGTACTTC. Protein product: CASPYREEETQYF.

The gene calls are TRBV7-2 and TRBJ2-1; maybe TRBD2 (5 bases). The germline V gene encodes CDR1 SGHTA and CDR2 FQGNSA. Trimming took off 3 bases at V and 10 bases at J, with 13 bases between the two ends. This CDR3 has 13 residues. CDR3 amino acids: CASSFQGLTEQFF. The CDR3 bases are TGTGCCAGCAGCTTCCAAGGACTCACCGAGCAGTTCTTC.

The chain recombines TRBV7-9 with TRBJ1-1; D perhaps matches TRBD1 (6 bases). Germline loops: CDR1 SEHNR, CDR2 FQNEAQ (reference sequence). CDR3 length: 11 amino acids. Trimming shortened V by 3 bases and J by 8 bases, and 7 bases separated the two germline ends. The CDR3 nucleotides read TGTGCCAGCAGCTTCGACAGGGAAGCTTTCTTT. Translating it yields CASSFDREAFF.

This rearrangement joins TRBV28 to TRBJ2-1, with D perhaps given as TRBD1 or TRBD2 (5 bases each). The CDR3 has 13 amino acids. CDR1 and CDR2 (germline): MDHEN, SYDVKM. With 7 bases removed from V and 9 bases from J, the gap between germline ends came to 16 bases. In DNA form, the CDR3 reads TGTGCCAGCAATGCCGGGGCTCGGGCTGAGCAGTTCTTC. This gives the protein CASNAGARAEQFF.

On this clonotype: Mismatch with germline at one junction end may stem from a read error. The V call is TRBV7-2, the J call TRBJ2-3; 8 nucleotides line up with TRBD2. Germline V gene lookup returns CDR1 SGHTA and CDR2 FQGNSA. This CDR3 has 13 amino acids. The DNA for the CDR3 is TGTGCCAGCAGCGATCTACTAGCGGTCCCTCCCGATTTT. Translation gives CASSDLLAVPPDF.

The chain couples TRBV7-2 to TRBJ1-6; 8 nucleotides align to TRBD1. The V gene end was trimmed by 0 bases and the J gene end by 9 bases; junction bases not matched to a gene: 4. The CDR3 covers 15 residues. From germline, CDR1 is SGHTA and CDR2 FQGNSA. The CDR3 bases are TGTGCCAGCAGCTTAGCTCAGGGGGCGGGTTCACCCCTCCACTTT. This encodes CASSLAQGAGSPLHF.

The V gene is TRBV25-1, the J gene TRBJ2-2, with 8 bases fitting TRBD1. The germline V gene has CDR1 MGHDK and CDR2 SYGVNS. The CDR3 is made up of 15 amino acids. V lost 6 bases, J lost 0 bases, and 3 bases stayed unmatched. CDR3 sequence reads: CASRDRGPNTGELFF. The CDR3 DNA reads TGTGCCAGCAGAGACAGGGGTCCGAACACCGGGGAGCTGTTTTTT.

The chain uses TRBV20-1 and TRBJ2-3; the D gene is possibly TRBD2 (6 bases). Deletions cut 8 bases from V and 1 base from J, with 16 bases between. The CDR3 runs 14 residues. Germline CDR1 reads DFQATT; CDR2 reads SNEGSKA (reference sequence). The CDR3 protein is CSRRAPNGTDTQYF. In DNA, the CDR3 is TGCAGTAGGAGGGCTCCCAACGGCACAGATACGCAGTATTTT.